This T cell receptor beta chain was captured in a study of cytomegalovirus exposure and HLA in healthy donors. Study context: Earlier sequencing of 150 million to 200 million T cells yielded about 120 million unique TCR beta sequences.

The PCR contained 60 Vbeta and 13 Jbeta primers. Method: immunoSEQ multiplex PCR; TCRdb's copy keeps in-frame clones and lacks some. The repertoire holds fewer than 150,000 clones, with approximately 89% as singletons. The germline CDR1 and CDR2 sequences are MNHGY and SAAAGT. The CDR3 is 15 amino acids. V dropped 6 bases and J dropped 1; count of bases not matched to a gene: 8. This clone occurred a few times. Its antigen is not known. General observations from the study: Cytomegalovirus association was listed for about 180 TCR beta chains. One later analysis reportedly identified an Asian-associated ancestry cluster that showed fewer N-insertions than the roughly 700-donor mean. Accurate predictions that matched the HLA-A and HLA-B alleles of most subjects were reportedly made from TCR beta sequences.

Sequencing was done on a sample of PBMCs. This sequence joins TRBV6-8 and TRBJ2-7, with 8 bases lining up with TRBD1. This TCR was sampled from a woman under 40 in good health and CMV-seropositive. CDR3 in DNA: TGTGCCAGCAGAACGCAGGGGGCCCAATCCTACGAGCAGTACTTC. Encoded protein: CASRTQGAQSYEQYF.